One and the same sample provided the 18 T cell receptor beta chains below, sequenced in a study of control samples from healthy donors and cancer patients. Measured with immunoSEQ multiplex PCR; TCRdb has only the in-frame clones, and not every one. The table lists some 130,000 clones, about 95% of them singletons, with 3.5% to 4% in the top ten. Sequencing input: blood. Every receptor here comes from a man between 25 and 39 years old in good health.

The chain employs TRBV19 and TRBJ1-1; D is unclear. Germline CDR1 and CDR2: LNHDA and SQIVND (reference sequence). V dropped 5 bases and J dropped 8 bases, with 9 bases sitting between them. The CDR3 is 11 residues long. CDR3 nucleotides: TGTGCCAGTAGTCCTGGGTGGGAAGCTTTCTTT. It yields the protein CASSPGWEAFF.

Details on this clone: Other DNA sequences from this sample encode an identical CDR3 as well. This chain links TRBV7-2 with TRBJ1-5; D call uncertain. CDR3 size: 12 residues. Germline V lookup: CDR1 SGHTA, CDR2 FQGNSA. The V gene lost 1 base and the J gene lost 6 bases, with 4 bases spanning the gap. The CDR3 DNA reads as TGTGCCAGCAGCTTAGGGGGTCAGCCCCAGCATTTT. This sequence encodes CASSLGGQPQHF.

The rearrangement links TRBV7-3 to TRBJ1-1; possible D gene TRBD1, 6 bases. The V gene's germline CDR1 is SGHTA and CDR2 FQGTGA. The CDR3 sequence is 14 residues long. V was pared by 4 bases and J by 1 base, with 10 bases between. Here the CDR3 DNA reads TGTGCCAGCAGCTCAGGGGCGCGGAACACTGAAGCTTTCTTT. Protein sequence: CASSSGARNTEAFF.

The chain carries TRBV6-2 or TRBV6-3 and TRBJ1-1; a possible D gene is TRBD1 (5 bases). Per the germline V gene, CDR1 is MNHEY and CDR2 is SVGEGT. This CDR3 has 14 amino acids. Between the trimmed V and J ends, which lost 5 bases and 0 bases, there was a span of 10 bases. The CDR3 nucleotides are TGTGCCAGCAGTCGGGTGACAGTGAACACTGAAGCTTTCTTT. Translation gives CASSRVTVNTEAFF.

This clone was detected only once. The chain uses TRBV7-2 and TRBJ1-2; unclear D gene. V lost 6 bases, J lost 3 bases, and 14 bases lay in between. CDR1 and CDR2 (germline): SGHTA, FQGNSA. This CDR3 comprises 14 residues. The CDR3 coding sequence is TGTGCCAGCAGTGCGTACTCTATGGACTATGGCTACACCTTC. Encoded protein: CASSAYSMDYGYTF.

The J gene is TRBJ1-5, the V gene TRBV28, with a tentative D call TRBD1 (5 bases). This CDR3 is 18 amino acids long. The V end lost 6 bases, the J end lost 0 bases, and 21 bases lay between the germline ends. Germline CDR1 and CDR2: MDHEN and SYDVKM. Here the CDR3 reads CASSHTPRQIYSNQPQHF. CDR3 coding DNA: TGTGCCAGCAGCCATACCCCTCGACAGATTTATAGCAATCAGCCCCAGCATTTT.

The chain joins TRBV28 to TRBJ2-7; D ambiguous. This CDR3 is 12 amino acids long. Germline assignment: CDR1 MDHEN and CDR2 SYDVKM. Trimming left V 3 bases short and J 6 bases short, with 9 bases between. This chain's CDR3 is CASSLPPSEQYF. Here the CDR3 DNA reads TGTGCCAGCAGTTTGCCCCCCAGCGAGCAGTACTTC. The full variable domain, rest sourced from reference TRBV28 and TRBJ2-7, is DVKVTQSSRYLVKRTGEKVFLECVQDMDHENMFWYRQDPGLGLRLIYFSYDVKMKEKGDIPEGYSVSREKKERFSLILESASTNQTSMYLCASSLPPSEQYFGPGTRLTVT.

The chain joins TRBV18 to TRBJ2-5; 9 bases are shared with TRBD1. Per the germline V gene, CDR1 is KGHSH and CDR2 is LQKENI. This CDR3 has 15 amino acids. With 5 bases clipped from V and 2 bases from J, the junction kept 6 bases outside the gene matches. CDR3 in amino acids: CASSLTGGLQETQYF. As DNA, the CDR3 is TGTGCCAGCTCATTAACAGGGGGCCTGCAAGAGACCCAGTACTTC.

The chain employs TRBV2 and TRBJ1-1; D call uncertain. V was shortened by 6 bases and J by 1 base, with 9 bases between the two germline ends. The CDR3 is 13 residues long. In germline, CDR1 is SNHLY, CDR2 FYNNEI. CDR3 sequence reads: CASRLTANTEAFF. CDR3 coding DNA: TGTGCCAGCAGGCTTACAGCGAACACTGAAGCTTTCTTT.

This chain connects TRBV6-2 or TRBV6-3 to TRBJ1-1; maybe TRBD1 (5 bases). The CDR3 sequence is 16 residues long. V was shortened by 0 bases and J by 4 bases, with 15 bases between the two germline ends. CDR1 is MNHEY and CDR2 is SVGEGT in the germline V gene. In DNA form, the CDR3 reads TGTGCCAGCAGTTACTCACTAAGGCGGGGGGTCACTGAAGCTTTCTTT. As protein: CASSYSLRRGVTEAFF.

The chain is built from TRBV2 and TRBJ2-7; unclear D gene. The CDR3 spans 14 residues. Trimming took 3 bases from V and 5 from J, leaving 14 bases between them. The germline CDR1 and CDR2 sequences are SNHLY and FYNNEI. In DNA, the CDR3 is TGTGCCAGCAGTGAGTCCGAGTACGACCACGAGCAGTACTTC. Its protein is CASSESEYDHEQYF. Together with reference TRBV2 and TRBJ2-7, the CDR3 gives the full variable domain: EPEVTQTPSHQVTQMGQEVILRCVPISNHLYFYWYRQILGQKVEFLVSFYNNEISEKSEIFDDQFSVERPDGSNFTLKIRSTKLEDSAMYFCASSESEYDHEQYFGPGTRLTVT.

The rearrangement links TRBV7-2 to TRBJ2-7, with 12 bases fitting TRBD1. V was pared by 5 bases and J by 3 bases, with 5 bases of the junction left unmatched. The CDR3 is 15 amino acids. From germline, CDR1 is SGHTA and CDR2 FQGNSA. CDR3 bases: TGTGCCAGCAGCGCGAGGGACAGGGGGCGCTACGAGCAGTACTTC. Its translation is CASSARDRGRYEQYF.

The chain is built from TRBV5-6 and TRBJ2-7; D ambiguous. V lost 0 bases and J lost 4, with 5 bases in between. CDR1 SGHDT and CDR2 YYEEEE come from the germline V gene. The CDR3 extends over 12 amino acids. The CDR3 coding sequence is TGTGCCAGCAGCTTGGCCCAGTACGAGCAGTACTTC. This translates into CASSLAQYEQYF. The full variable domain, completed using reference TRBV5-6 and TRBJ2-7, is DAGVTQSPTHLIKTRGQQVTLRCSPKSGHDTVSWYQQALGQGPQFIFQYYEEEERQRGNFPDRFSGHQFPNYSSELNVNALLLGDSALYLCASSLAQYEQYFGPGTRLTVT.

The rearrangement uses TRBV4-1 and TRBJ2-3; D call uncertain. V lost 10 bases, J lost 6 bases, and 14 bases lay in between. Germline assignment: CDR1 MGHRA and CDR2 YSYEKL. CDR3 length: 12 amino acids. The CDR3 sequence is CATKDLMDTQYF. CDR3 nucleotide sequence: TGCGCCACCAAGGACCTAATGGATACGCAGTATTTT.

This chain uses TRBV7-9 with TRBJ1-1; no reliable D call. Trimming took off 7 bases at V and 3 bases at J, with 6 bases between the two ends. Germline V CDR1 and CDR2: SEHNR, FQNEAQ (reference sequence). This CDR3 has 11 residues. CDR3: CASIAYTEAFF. The CDR3 DNA sequence: TGTGCCAGCATCGCATACACTGAAGCTTTCTTT.

The gene calls are TRBV7-9 and TRBJ1-1; D is unresolved. Deletions cut 0 bases from V and 1 base from J, with 12 bases between. Germline lookup yields CDR1 SEHNR and CDR2 FQNEAQ (reference sequence). The CDR3 is 16 residues long. CDR3 protein: CASSLARAGPNTEAFF. The DNA for the CDR3 is TGTGCCAGCAGCTTAGCGCGCGCCGGACCGAACACTGAAGCTTTCTTT.

This clone was detected only once. The chain links TRBV5-1 to TRBJ1-1; 9 nucleotides line up with TRBD1. V lost 3 bases, J lost 3 bases, and 6 bases stayed unmatched. The CDR3 sequence is 15 residues long. Per germline, CDR1 SGHRS and CDR2 YFSETQ. CDR3 sequence (DNA): TGCGCCAGCAGCTCCTACAGGGGGCGAGACACTGAAGCTTTCTTT. It specifies CASSSYRGRDTEAFF.

CDR3 coding DNA: TGTGCCAGCAGTGGAGGGACACTTCCCTACGAGCAGTACTTC. It translates to CASSGGTLPYEQYF. This chain joins TRBV2 and TRBJ2-7; a possible D gene is TRBD1 (6 bases). Between the trimmed V and J ends, which lost 4 bases and 2 bases, there was a span of 12 bases. Germline-derived CDR1 and CDR2 are SNHLY and FYNNEI. The CDR3 length is 14 residues. The full variable domain, its missing parts supplied by reference TRBV2 and TRBJ2-7, is EPEVTQTPSHQVTQMGQEVILRCVPISNHLYFYWYRQILGQKVEFLVSFYNNEISEKSEIFDDQFSVERPDGSNFTLKIRSTKLEDSAMYFCASSGGTLPYEQYFGPGTRLTVT.